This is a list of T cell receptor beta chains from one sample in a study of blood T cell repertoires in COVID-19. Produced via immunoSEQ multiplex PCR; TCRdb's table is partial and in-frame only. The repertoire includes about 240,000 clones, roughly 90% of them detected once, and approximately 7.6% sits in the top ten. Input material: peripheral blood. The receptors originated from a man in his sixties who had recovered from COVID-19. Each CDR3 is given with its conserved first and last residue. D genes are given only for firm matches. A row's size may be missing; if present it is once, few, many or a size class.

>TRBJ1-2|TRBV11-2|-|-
TGTGCCAGCAGCTATACTGCCTCGGTTTATGGCTACACCTTC
CASSYTASVYGYTF
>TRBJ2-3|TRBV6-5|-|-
TGTGCCAGCAGTCGCATGTTCGGAGATACGCAGTATTTT
CASSRMFGDTQYF
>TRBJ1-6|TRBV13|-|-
TGTGCCAGCAGCTTGTGGCCCAGGGCCCCTTCACCCCTCCACTTT
CASSLWPRAPSPLHF
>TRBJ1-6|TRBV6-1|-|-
TGTGCCAGCAGTGAAATGGCGGGGCGGTATAATTCACCCCTCCACTTT
CASSEMAGRYNSPLHF
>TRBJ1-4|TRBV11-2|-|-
TGTGCCAGCACCGAACAAGGAGAGTTTAATGAAAAACTGTTTTTT
CASTEQGEFNEKLFF
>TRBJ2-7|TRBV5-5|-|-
TGTGCCAGCAGCCTCCGGACAGAATACGAGCAGTACTTC
CASSLRTEYEQYF
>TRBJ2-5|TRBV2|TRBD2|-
TGTGCCAGCCGGTTTAGCGGGGGAGGAGAGACCCAGTACTTC
CASRFSGGGETQYF
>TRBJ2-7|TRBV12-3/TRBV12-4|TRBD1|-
TGTGCCAGCAGTTCAGGGACAGCCTACGAGCAGTACTTC
CASSSGTAYEQYF
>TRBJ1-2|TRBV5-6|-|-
TGTGCCAGCAGCTTGTACGCAGGGCTTGGCTACACCTTC
CASSLYAGLGYTF
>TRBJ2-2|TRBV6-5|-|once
TGTGCCAGCATCGATAACCCGCTAGACACCGGGGAGCTGTTTTTT
CASIDNPLDTGELFF
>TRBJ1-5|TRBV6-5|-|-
TGTGCCAGCGGGCCTTATCAGCCCCAGCATTTT
CASGPYQPQHF
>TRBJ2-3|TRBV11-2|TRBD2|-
TGTGCCAGCAGCTTTTCGGGGGGAAGGACCACAGATACGCAGTATTTT
CASSFSGGRTTDTQYF
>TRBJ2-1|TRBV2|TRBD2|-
TGTGCCAGCAGAGTTAGCGGGGGGGCCTACAATGAGCAGTTCTTC
CASRVSGGAYNEQFF
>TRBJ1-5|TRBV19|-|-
TGTGCCAGTAGTATTAGCGCAGAACACAATCAGCCCCAGCATTTT
CASSISAEHNQPQHF
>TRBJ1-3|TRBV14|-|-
TGTGCCAGCAGCCAAGTTTTACTTGGAAACACCATATATTTT
CASSQVLLGNTIYF
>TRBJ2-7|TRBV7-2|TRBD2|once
TGTGCCAGCAGCATATTCGGAACCGGGGGGGCGAGTCCCTACGAGCAGTACTTC
CASSIFGTGGASPYEQYF
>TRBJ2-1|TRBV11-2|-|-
TGTGCCAGCAGCTTAATCAGGGGCTCCTACAATGAGCAGTTCTTC
CASSLIRGSYNEQFF
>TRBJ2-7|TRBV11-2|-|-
TGTGCCAGCAGCCCCCAGCGGGCCGAGCAGTACTTC
CASSPQRAEQYF
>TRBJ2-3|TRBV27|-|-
TGTGCCAGCAGTTTACTAAGCGGGTTAGGGGTAGATACGCAGTATTTT
CASSLLSGLGVDTQYF
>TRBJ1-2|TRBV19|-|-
TGTGCCAGTAGTATAGTCACCGGGACATATGGCTACACCTTC
CASSIVTGTYGYTF
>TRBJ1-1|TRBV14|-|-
TGTGCCAGCAGCCTATACGGGTGGAGGACTTTCTTT
CASSLYGWRTFF
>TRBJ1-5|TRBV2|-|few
TGTGCCAGCATAAGGGAGAAGGTGGGCAATCAGCCCCAGCATTTT
CASIREKVGNQPQHF
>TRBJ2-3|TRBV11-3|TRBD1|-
TGTGCCAGCAGCTTAGACCAGGGGGCAGATACGCAGTATTTT
CASSLDQGADTQYF
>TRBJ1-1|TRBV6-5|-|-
TGTGCCAGCAGATTTACGGACAGCTTCGATGAAGCTTTCTTT
CASRFTDSFDEAFF
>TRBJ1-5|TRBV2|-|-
TGTGCCAGCAGTGAAGCGCGAGGGGGGGGGCGTCAGCCCCAGCATTTT
CASSEARGGGRQPQHF
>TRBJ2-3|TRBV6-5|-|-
TGTGCCAGCCGGATTGGGGCCAGCTCGCGTACGCAGTATTTT
CASRIGASSRTQYF
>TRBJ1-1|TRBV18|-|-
TGTGCCAGCTCACCACCTAATGAAGCCAACACTGAAGCTTTCTTT
CASSPPNEANTEAFF
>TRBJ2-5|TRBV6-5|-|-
TGTGCCAGCGGTCACGGAGAGACCCAGTACTTC
CASGHGETQYF
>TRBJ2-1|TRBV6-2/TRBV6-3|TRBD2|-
TGTGCCAGCAGTTACTCGCCTAGCGGGGGCAAATACAATGAGCAGTTCTTC
CASSYSPSGGKYNEQFF
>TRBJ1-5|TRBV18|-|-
TGTGCCAGCTCACCACTTCTCGCAGGGCGGTATCAGCCCCAGCATTTT
CASSPLLAGRYQPQHF
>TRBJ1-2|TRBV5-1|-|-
TGCGCCAGCAGCTATGTTAACTCCGACTATGGCTACACCTTC
CASSYVNSDYGYTF
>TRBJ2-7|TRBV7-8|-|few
TGTGCCAGCTCCCCGGGGAGGTTCATTTACGAGCAGTACTTC
CASSPGRFIYEQYF
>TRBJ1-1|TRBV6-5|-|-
TGTGCCAGCAGTTGGTTCGGGGGGGATTCGCGCGGAGCTTTCTTT
CASSWFGGDSRGAFF
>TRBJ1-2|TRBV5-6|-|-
TGTGCCAGCAGCTTGGGGACTGGGGTCTATGGCTACACCTTC
CASSLGTGVYGYTF
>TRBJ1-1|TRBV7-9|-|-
TGTGCCAGCAGTCTTCAGGGGAGCGGCACTGAAGCTTTCTTT
CASSLQGSGTEAFF
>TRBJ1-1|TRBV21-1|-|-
TGTGCCAGCAGCAAAGCGGAGGTGGGCACTGAAGCTTTCTTT
CASSKAEVGTEAFF
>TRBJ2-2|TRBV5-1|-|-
TGCGCCAGCAGCTTGCCGGGGAACACCGGGGAGCTGTTTTTT
CASSLPGNTGELFF
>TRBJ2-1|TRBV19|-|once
TGTGCCAGTAGTAAGGACTTGTGGTCCTACAATGAGCAGTTCTTC
CASSKDLWSYNEQFF
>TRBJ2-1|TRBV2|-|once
TGTGCCAGCAGAATGACTTGGGCGGGGAGCTCCTACAATGAGCAGTTCTTC
CASRMTWAGSSYNEQFF
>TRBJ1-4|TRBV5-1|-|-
TGCGCCAGCAGGAGGGCCGGAGCTAATGAAAAACTGTTTTTT
CASRRAGANEKLFF
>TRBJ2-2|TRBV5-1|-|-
TGCGCCAGCAGCTTGGCCGGTGGGGCGCAGCATCGGCTGTTTTTT
CASSLAGGAQHRLFF
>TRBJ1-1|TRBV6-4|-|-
TGTGCCAGCAGGCAGGAGCAGGGGACTGAAGCTTTCTTT
CASRQEQGTEAFF
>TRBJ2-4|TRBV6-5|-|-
TGTGCCAGCAGTCCTTCCTCGATCGGGGTAAACATTCAGTACTTC
CASSPSSIGVNIQYF
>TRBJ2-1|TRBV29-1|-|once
TGCAGCGGCCGAACAGGGACCAGCTCCTACAATGAGCAGTTCTTC
CSGRTGTSSYNEQFF
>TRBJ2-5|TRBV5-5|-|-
TGTGCCAGCAGCCCCGGACAGACCAACAAAGAGACCCAGTACTTC
CASSPGQTNKETQYF
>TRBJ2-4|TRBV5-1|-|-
TGCGCCAGCAGCTTGGCTTCAGATCTAGCCAAAAACATTCAGTACTTC
CASSLASDLAKNIQYF
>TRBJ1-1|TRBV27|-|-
TGTGCCAGCAGTTTGGCACTAGGGAACACTGAAGCTTTCTTT
CASSLALGNTEAFF
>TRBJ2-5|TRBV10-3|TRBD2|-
TGTGCCATCACCGGCGGGGGGGGAGAGACCCAGTACTTC
CAITGGGGETQYF
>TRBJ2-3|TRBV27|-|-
TGTGCCAGCAGTTTATCGGCTCTAGTAGTATCAGATACGCAGTATTTT
CASSLSALVVSDTQYF
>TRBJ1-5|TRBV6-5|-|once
TGTGCCAGCAGTTTGAGGCAGGGCGCTCAGCCCCAGCATTTT
CASSLRQGAQPQHF
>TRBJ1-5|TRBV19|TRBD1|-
TGTGCCAGTAGTCCAGGACAGGGAGCTCTGCATTTT
CASSPGQGALHF
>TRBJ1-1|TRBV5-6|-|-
TGTGCCAGCAGCTTAGTCGACTGGGAGGGGACTGAAGCTTTCTTT
CASSLVDWEGTEAFF
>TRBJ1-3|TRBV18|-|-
TGTGCCAGCTCACCCCTCCCTGGAAACACCATATATTTT
CASSPLPGNTIYF